The 29 T cell receptor beta chains reported below all come from one sample, sequenced in a study of blood T cell repertoires in COVID-19. Here immunoSEQ multiplex PCR was the method, and the copy in TCRdb shows in-frame clones only, minus some. This table has approximately 100,000 clones, 87% appearing once. Sequenced material: peripheral blood. The receptor set was obtained from a human donor in a cohort sampled during active COVID-19.

The chain combines TRBV5-6 with TRBJ1-5, with 11 bases lining up with TRBD1. With 4 bases clipped from V and 9 bases from J, the junction kept 3 bases outside the gene matches. This CDR3 has 13 amino acids. The germline gives CDR1 SGHDT, CDR2 YYEEEE. CDR3 sequence reads: CASSGGQGGPQHF. Written as DNA, the CDR3 is TGTGCCAGCAGCGGGGGACAGGGGGGGCCCCAGCATTTT. Variable domain in full (rest from reference TRBV5-6 and TRBJ1-5): DAGVTQSPTHLIKTRGQQVTLRCSPKSGHDTVSWYQQALGQGPQFIFQYYEEEERQRGNFPDRFSGHQFPNYSSELNVNALLLGDSALYLCASSGGQGGPQHFGDGTRLSIL.

This clone has a single count. The J gene is TRBJ1-2, the V gene TRBV7-9; D is ambiguous. V gave up 1 base and J gave up 5 bases, with 14 bases separating them. Per germline, CDR1 SEHNR and CDR2 FQNEAQ (reference sequence). CDR3 size: 15 residues. This chain's CDR3 is CASSLEKGAGYGYTF. As DNA, the CDR3 is TGTGCCAGCAGCTTAGAAAAGGGCGCGGGGTATGGCTACACCTTC.

This clone was counted a single time. J is TRBJ1-1 and V is TRBV30, with TRBD1 identical over 7 bases. Looked up from germline, CDR1 is GTSNPN and CDR2 is SVGIG (reference sequence). Germline trimming cut 3 bases from V and 10 bases from J; bases unmatched to any gene: 11. This CDR3 comprises 13 residues. The CDR3 loop is CAWSYETGTPAFF. The CDR3 nucleotides are TGTGCCTGGAGCTATGAGACAGGGACCCCAGCTTTCTTT.

The chain combines TRBV2 with TRBJ1-1; D not certain. In germline, CDR1 is SNHLY, CDR2 FYNNEI. This CDR3 contains 13 residues. V was pared by 4 bases and J by 11 bases, with 17 bases between. CDR3 amino acids: CASSALRGLEAFF. In DNA form, the CDR3 reads TGTGCCAGCAGTGCCTTAAGAGGGTTAGAGGCTTTCTTT.

This chain connects TRBV7-8 to TRBJ2-7; 9 positions agree with TRBD2. This CDR3 comprises 15 residues. The germline CDR1 and CDR2 sequences are SGHVS and FQNEAQ. V shed 5 bases and J 1 base; nucleotides not matched to a gene: 6. The CDR3 here is CASSPLAGRSYEQYF. CDR3 in DNA: TGTGCCAGCAGCCCCCTAGCGGGGCGTTCCTACGAGCAGTACTTC.

V usage is TRBV5-1 and J usage is TRBJ2-5, with D possibly TRBD1 on 6 matching bases. Germline V gene lookup returns CDR1 SGHRS and CDR2 YFSETQ. V lost 0 bases and J 2 bases, leaving 17 bases between the germline ends. The CDR3 loop spans 17 amino acids. The CDR3 is CASSLDPGQLNQETQYF. CDR3 nucleotide sequence: TGCGCCAGCAGCTTGGATCCGGGACAACTGAATCAAGAGACCCAGTACTTC. Full variable domain (remainder filled in from reference TRBV5-1 and TRBJ2-5): KAGVTQTPRYLIKTRGQQVTLSCSPISGHRSVSWYQQTPGQGLQFLFEYFSETQRNKGNFPGRFSGRQFSNSRSEMNVSTLELGDSALYLCASSLDPGQLNQETQYFGPGTRLLVL.

This chain uses TRBV4-2 with TRBJ2-3, with TRBD2 matching over 11 bases. Germline assignment: CDR1 LGHNA and CDR2 YNFKEQ. V gave up 4 bases and J gave up 2 bases; unmatched junction bases: 5. The CDR3 is made up of 16 amino acids. The CDR3 nucleotides read TGTGCCAGCAGCCTTCGACTAGCGGGGAACACAGATACGCAGTATTTT. This sequence encodes CASSLRLAGNTDTQYF.

The CDR3 sequence is CASSSDRGVDQPQHF. CDR3 DNA: TGTGCCAGCAGCTCGGATCGGGGGGTCGATCAGCCCCAGCATTTT. This rearrangement joins TRBV7-9 to TRBJ1-5; a possible D gene is TRBD1 (5 bases). CDR3 size: 15 residues. Germline V CDR1 and CDR2: SEHNR, FQNEAQ (reference sequence). V lost 4 bases and J lost 5, with 15 bases in between.

This chain connects TRBV10-3 to TRBJ2-5, with 11 positions matching TRBD1. The CDR3 runs to 15 residues. V was pared by 6 bases and J by 5 bases, with 8 bases of the junction left unmatched. CDR1 and CDR2 (germline): ENHRY, SYGVKD. The CDR3 spells CAISAGQGDGETQYF. CDR3 in DNA: TGTGCCATCAGCGCGGGACAGGGGGACGGGGAGACCCAGTACTTC.

CDR3 sequence (DNA): TGCGCCAGCAGCTCATCTCCAGGGGATCAGGAAAAACTGTTTTTT. This encodes CASSSSPGDQEKLFF. This chain connects TRBV5-1 to TRBJ1-4; D might be TRBD1 (6 bases). The CDR3 has 15 residues. Germline V lookup: CDR1 SGHRS, CDR2 YFSETQ. The V end lost 3 bases, the J end lost 8 bases, and 17 bases lay between the germline ends.

The chain combines TRBV2 with TRBJ1-6; 8 bases line up with TRBD1. The CDR3 totals 14 residues. V was clipped by 3 bases and J by 10 bases; unmatched bases: 5. Germline CDR1 and CDR2: SNHLY and FYNNEI. The CDR3, as DNA: TGTGCCAGCAGTGACGGGACAGGCAGGTCACCCCTCCACTTT. It specifies CASSDGTGRSPLHF. The full variable domain, in which reference TRBV2 and TRBJ1-6 provide the parts outside the CDR3, is EPEVTQTPSHQVTQMGQEVILRCVPISNHLYFYWYRQILGQKVEFLVSFYNNEISEKSEIFDDQFSVERPDGSNFTLKIRSTKLEDSAMYFCASSDGTGRSPLHFGNGTRLTVT.

The chain joins TRBV15 to TRBJ2-1; TRBD2 matches at 9 bases. The CDR3 extends over 15 amino acids. The V gene's germline CDR1 is LNHNV and CDR2 YYDKDF (reference sequence). V lost 7 bases and J lost 4; bases outside the gene matches: 8. In DNA, the CDR3 is TGTGCCACCACCCGTAGCGGGGGTGAATACAATGAGCAGTTCTTC. The encoded protein is CATTRSGGEYNEQFF.

This clone has only one observation. The chain recombines TRBV19 with TRBJ2-2; TRBD2 might be the D (6 bases). The length of the CDR3 is 14 residues. V dropped 4 bases and J dropped 3 bases, with 9 bases sitting between them. The germline CDR1 and CDR2 sequences are LNHDA and SQIVND (reference sequence). The CDR3 bases are TGTGCCAGTAGTAGCGGGGAGGACACCGGGGAGCTGTTTTTT. It yields the protein CASSSGEDTGELFF.

CDR3 protein: CASRGSLETQYF. CDR3 sequence (DNA): TGTGCCAGCCGGGGTTCCCTTGAGACCCAGTACTTC. The gene calls are TRBV12-3 or TRBV12-4 and TRBJ2-5; possible D gene TRBD2, 5 bases. V was shortened by 8 bases and J by 5 bases, with 12 bases between the two germline ends. The CDR3 totals 12 residues.

This chain connects TRBV5-4 to TRBJ2-2, with D perhaps matching TRBD1 (6 bases). The CDR3 is 15 residues long. V was shortened by 5 bases and J by 0 bases, with 11 bases between the two germline ends. Germline V CDR1 and CDR2: SGHNT, YYREEE (reference sequence). For the CDR3, the DNA is TGTGCCAGCAGGTCGGACAGACCGAACACCGGGGAGCTGTTTTTT. Translated, it gives CASRSDRPNTGELFF.

This sequence joins TRBV18 and TRBJ2-2, with D tentatively TRBD1 (6 bases). The germline CDR1 and CDR2 sequences are KGHSH and LQKENI. The V end lost 4 bases, the J end lost 6 bases, and 18 bases lay between the germline ends. This CDR3 spans 16 amino acids. In nucleotides, the CDR3 is TGTGCCAGCTCACAACACAGGGATATTTTATCCGGGGAGCTGTTTTTT. Its translation is CASSQHRDILSGELFF.

This rearrangement joins TRBV28 to TRBJ2-5, with TRBD2 identical over 14 bases. The germline V gene has CDR1 MDHEN and CDR2 SYDVKM. This CDR3 comprises 16 residues. V lost 3 bases to trimming and J lost 3 bases; unmatched junction nucleotides: 3. The CDR3 spells CASSFGGLAGEETQYF. CDR3 bases: TGTGCCAGCAGTTTTGGGGGACTAGCGGGAGAAGAGACCCAGTACTTC.

The V gene is TRBV2, the J gene TRBJ2-5; maybe TRBD2 (6 bases). The CDR3 spans 15 residues. Germline V gives CDR1 SNHLY, CDR2 FYNNEI. V lost 2 bases and J 0 bases, leaving 10 bases between the germline ends. DNA of the CDR3: TGTGCCAGCAGTGAATTGCGGGACTACCAAGAGACCCAGTACTTC. Translation gives CASSELRDYQETQYF.

The V and J genes are TRBV15 and TRBJ1-5, with D perhaps matching TRBD1 (5 bases). Germline V gene lookup returns CDR1 LNHNV and CDR2 YYDKDF (reference sequence). With 0 bases removed from V and 6 bases from J, the gap between germline ends came to 12 bases. This CDR3 comprises 15 residues. CDR3 in DNA: TGTGCCACCAGCAGAGATTGGGGGGGAGGTCAGCCCCAGCATTTT. Its translation is CATSRDWGGGQPQHF.

The chain carries TRBV6-1 and TRBJ2-3, with 13 nucleotides matching TRBD2. Unmatched junction bases numbered 6, after V lost 4 bases and J lost 5 bases. The CDR3 contains 16 residues. The germline CDR1 and CDR2 sequences are MNHNS and SASEGT. The CDR3 DNA sequence: TGTGCCAGCAGTGGGCCACTAGCGGGGGGGATAGATACGCAGTATTTT. Translated: CASSGPLAGGIDTQYF.

In its sample, this clone was seen a few times. CDR3 sequence (DNA): TGTGCCAGCAGCCCCGTAACCGGGGAGCTGTTTTTT. It codes for CASSPVTGELFF. The chain carries TRBV5-6 and TRBJ2-2; D remains ambiguous. The CDR3 contains 12 residues. V was cut by 4 bases and J by 5 bases, with 6 bases left in between. CDR1 and CDR2 from the germline V gene are SGHDT and YYEEEE.

CDR3 residues: CAWDPISGGGGADTQYF. CDR3 DNA: TGTGCCTGGGACCCAATTAGCGGGGGAGGGGGCGCAGATACGCAGTATTTT. The genes are TRBV30 and TRBJ2-3; 9 bases map to TRBD2. CDR1 is GTSNPN, CDR2 SVGIG, per germline (reference sequence). V lost 5 bases to trimming and J lost 4 bases; unmatched junction nucleotides: 16. This CDR3 contains 17 residues. The variable domain in full, completed from reference TRBV30 and TRBJ2-3, reads SQTIHQWPATLVQPVGSPLSLECTVEGTSNPNLYWYRQAAGRGLQLLFYSVGIGQISSEVPQNLSASRPQDRQFILSSKKLLLSDSGFYLCAWDPISGGGGADTQYFGPGTRLTVL.

V gene TRBV27 combines with J gene TRBJ1-1; the D gene is possibly TRBD1 (5 bases). The ends were cut back, 5 bases at V and 11 bases at J, with 18 bases in the middle. This CDR3 has 13 residues. Germline V lookup: CDR1 MNHEY, CDR2 SMNVEV (reference sequence). The CDR3 loop is CASSLAQGSDAFF. CDR3 nucleotides: TGTGCCAGCAGTCTTGCTCAGGGAAGCGATGCTTTCTTT.

The chain uses TRBV5-5 and TRBJ1-1, with 7 nucleotides matching TRBD1. Unmatched junction bases numbered 4, after V lost 4 bases and J lost 1 base. Per the germline V gene, CDR1 is SGHKS and CDR2 is YYEKEE (reference sequence). The CDR3 is 14 residues long. The chain's CDR3 is CASSTGTANTEAFF. For the CDR3, the DNA is TGTGCCAGCAGCACCGGGACAGCGAACACTGAAGCTTTCTTT.

This chain joins TRBV27 and TRBJ1-1; D unclear. V shed 5 bases and J shed 6 bases, with 16 bases lying between them. In germline, CDR1 is MNHEY, CDR2 SMNVEV (reference sequence). The CDR3 loop spans 14 amino acids. The CDR3 region has the DNA TGTGCCAGCAGTCCGGACCGGGGTGCATCTGAAGCTTTCTTT. It translates to CASSPDRGASEAFF.

The V and J genes are TRBV3-1 (or the pseudogene TRBV3-2) and TRBJ2-3; D is uncertain. Trimming shortened V by 4 bases and J by 13 bases, and 12 bases separated the two germline ends. Per the germline V gene, CDR1 is LGHDT and CDR2 is YNNKEL (reference sequence). The CDR3 consists of 11 residues. CDR3 nucleotide sequence: TGTGCCAGCAGCCTAAACGTTCAGAAGTATTTT. Translating gives CASSLNVQKYF.

The V and J genes are TRBV28 and TRBJ2-7; 7 bases map to TRBD1. The CDR3 length is 14 residues. The V segment lost 2 bases and the J segment 0 bases; nucleotides outside the gene matches: 1. Germline CDR1 MDHEN, CDR2 SYDVKM. The CDR3 DNA sequence: TGTGCCAGCAGTTTAAGGGACAGCTCCTACGAGCAGTACTTC. This sequence encodes CASSLRDSSYEQYF.

This chain uses TRBV6-5 with TRBJ2-7, with 8 bases aligning to TRBD2. Per the germline V gene, CDR1 is MNHEY and CDR2 is SVGAGI. With 3 bases clipped from V and 2 bases from J, the junction kept 9 bases outside the gene matches. The CDR3 covers 16 residues. CDR3 protein: CASSYDGGGTPYEQYF. CDR3 DNA: TGTGCCAGCAGTTATGACGGCGGGGGGACGCCCTACGAGCAGTACTTC.

The chain is built from TRBV9 and TRBJ2-1, with TRBD2 matching 7 bases. This CDR3 has 13 amino acids. Germline V CDR1 and CDR2: SGDLS, YYNGEE. The trim removed 4 bases at V and 8 bases at J, leaving 6 bases unmatched. The DNA for the CDR3 is TGTGCCAGCAGCTCGGCGGGGGAGGATGAGCAGTTCTTC. Translating gives CASSSAGEDEQFF.